What follows describes a single TCR beta chain. This entry is derived from a study of cytomegalovirus exposure and HLA in healthy donors. CDR1 is LNHDA and CDR2 is SQIVND in the germline V gene (reference sequence). With 5 bases removed from V and 7 bases from J, the gap between germline ends came to 14 bases. The length of the CDR3 is 14 residues. In the PCR, 60 Vbeta and 13 Jbeta primers were used. Sequencing was performed with immunoSEQ multiplex PCR; in TCRdb, only in-frame clones are kept and a portion is missing. The sample records 120,000 or so clones, roughly three quarters being singletons. The genes are TRBV19 and TRBJ2-2, with D possibly being TRBD2 (6 bases). The clonotype comes from a man in his late teens or twenties in good health and CMV-seronegative. The sample taken for sequencing was PBMCs. This chain's CDR3 is CASSAGTHGGELFF. CDR3 bases: TGTGCCAGTAGTGCCGGGACTCATGGCGGGGAGCTGTTTTTT.